Below are 20 T cell receptor beta chains sequenced from a single sample in a study of T cell repertoires in cytomegalovirus infection. Antigen specificity for these receptors is unknown. TCRdb recomputed calls from the reads with MiXCR, one row per CDR3 protein. The data contain approximately 280,000 distinct CDR3 sequences, 22% of them singletons. The sequencing here drew on cultured PBMCs, taken from culture after CMV antigen stimulation. The source is a human donor in good health (CMV status not recorded). Some clones in this sample may be carry-over from other donors' samples.

This clonotype showed up many times. The chain carries TRBV7-8 and TRBJ1-5; TRBD1 aligns across 7 bases. Germline-derived CDR1 and CDR2 are SGHVS and FQNEAQ. The CDR3 is made up of 15 amino acids. V dropped 5 bases and J dropped 2; count of bases not matched to a gene: 6. The CDR3 is CASSARQGGNQPQHF. The CDR3 bases are TGTGCCAGCAGCGCCAGACAGGGCGGCAATCAGCCCCAGCATTTT. The variable domain in full, completed from reference TRBV7-8 and TRBJ1-5, reads GAGVSQSPRYKVAKRGQDVALRCDPISGHVSLFWYQQALGQGPEFLTYFQNEAQLDKSGLPSDRFFAERPEGSVSTLKIQRTQQEDSAVYLCASSARQGGNQPQHFGDGTRLSIL.

This clonotype has only a few counts. The J gene is TRBJ1-4, the V gene TRBV6-2 or TRBV6-3, with 7 bases matching TRBD1. In germline, CDR1 is MNHEY, CDR2 SVGEGT. The CDR3 contains 16 residues. Trimming removed 0 bases from V and 3 bases from J; junction bases left unmatched: 4. CDR3 in DNA: TGTGCCAGCAGTTACTCTTCCGGGACAGCTAATGAAAAACTGTTTTTT. Its protein product is CASSYSSGTANEKLFF.

This clonotype was observed at least ten times. The rearrangement joins TRBV7-3 to TRBJ2-5; D is unclear. This CDR3 is 14 amino acids long. V shed 5 bases and J shed 6 bases, with 16 bases lying between them. The germline CDR1 and CDR2 sequences are SGHTA and FQGTGA. The CDR3 loop reads CASSHVGILKTQYF. The CDR3 DNA follows: TGTGCCAGCAGCCATGTGGGGATCCTGAAGACCCAGTACTTC.

The chain uses TRBV12-3 or TRBV12-4 and TRBJ2-3; 9 bases line up with TRBD2. V lost 5 bases and J lost 0; bases outside the gene matches: 6. The CDR3 extends over 16 amino acids. CDR3 nucleotide sequence: TGTGCCAGCAGTCGAGATCTAGCGGGGAGCACAGATACGCAGTATTTT. Amino acid sequence: CASSRDLAGSTDTQYF.

The J gene is TRBJ2-2, the V gene TRBV6-2 or TRBV6-3; a weak D match, TRBD2 (5 bases). Germline V gene lookup returns CDR1 MNHEY and CDR2 SVGEGT. V lost 7 bases, J lost 4 bases, and 16 bases lay in between. The CDR3 consists of 15 residues. In nucleotides, the CDR3 is TGTGCCAGCATTAGCCCGACTAAGGGCACCGGGGAGCTGTTTTTT. Its translation is CASISPTKGTGELFF.

This clonotype has only a few counts. V usage is TRBV12-3 or TRBV12-4 and J usage is TRBJ1-2; 7 bases map to TRBD1. Losses at the gene ends were 4 bases for V and 4 bases for J; bases not matched to a gene: 3. There are 13 residues in the CDR3. CDR3 in amino acids: CASSSGGIYGYTF. The CDR3 DNA reads as TGTGCCAGCAGTTCAGGGGGAATCTATGGCTACACCTTC.

The V gene is TRBV7-9, the J gene TRBJ1-5; a weak D match, TRBD1 (5 bases). CDR3 length: 14 residues. V gave up 0 bases and J gave up 9 bases, with 12 bases separating them. CDR1 is SEHNR and CDR2 is FQNEAQ in the germline V gene (reference sequence). CDR3 nucleotides: TGTGCCAGCAGCTTAGCAGGGGCAGGCGGGCCCCAGCATTTT. Protein: CASSLAGAGGPQHF.

This clonotype showed up many times. This sequence joins TRBV7-2 and TRBJ1-5; TRBD1 agrees at 9 bases. CDR1 and CDR2 (germline): SGHTA, FQGNSA. V was pared by 5 bases and J by 6 bases, with 8 bases of the junction left unmatched. There are 15 residues in the CDR3. CDR3 coding DNA: TGTGCCAGCAGCAGGGGACAGGGTACGAGTCAGCCCCAGCATTTT. It translates to CASSRGQGTSQPQHF.

This clonotype was seen a handful of times. The chain is built from TRBV19 and TRBJ2-1, with 13 bases matching TRBD2. Trimming cost V 1 base and J 6 bases; bases outside gene matches: 0. CDR1 and CDR2 (germline): LNHDA, SQIVND (reference sequence). The CDR3 spans 15 residues. The DNA of the CDR3 is TGTGCCAGTAGTATAGGGACTAGCGGGAGCAATGAGCAGTTCTTC. Amino acid sequence: CASSIGTSGSNEQFF.

This chain uses TRBV12-3 or TRBV12-4 with TRBJ1-1, with 7 positions matching TRBD1. This CDR3 is 12 amino acids long. Unmatched junction bases numbered 5, after V lost 8 bases and J lost 5 bases. The CDR3 loop reads CASYRGRTEAFF. The CDR3 DNA follows: TGTGCCAGCTACAGGGGCCGGACTGAAGCTTTCTTT.

This clonotype was observed at least ten times. The chain employs TRBV7-2 and TRBJ1-5; perhaps TRBD1 as D (5 bases). CDR3 length equals 13 residues. The ends were cut back, 5 bases at V and 8 bases at J, with 13 bases in the middle. Germline V gives CDR1 SGHTA, CDR2 FQGNSA. The CDR3 bases are TGTGCCAGCAGCCCAGGGCTAGGAGAGCCCCAGCATTTT. Translated: CASSPGLGEPQHF.

This clonotype was detected many times. The rearrangement uses TRBV7-8 and TRBJ2-1, with 9 bases fitting TRBD1. This CDR3 region has 14 residues. Germline trimming cut 4 bases from V and 8 bases from J; bases unmatched to any gene: 6. Germline lookup yields CDR1 SGHVS and CDR2 FQNEAQ. DNA of the CDR3: TGTGCCAGCAGCTCCCCGGGACAGGGCTATGAGCAGTTCTTC. Residues: CASSSPGQGYEQFF.

This clonotype came up a few times. The chain carries TRBV6-5 and TRBJ1-1; 9 bases fit TRBD1. CDR1 is MNHEY, CDR2 SVGAGI, per germline. V lost 1 base, J lost 7 bases, and 7 bases stayed unmatched. The CDR3 spans 15 residues. The CDR3 is CASSYWTGTGSEAFF. The DNA for the CDR3 is TGTGCCAGCAGTTACTGGACCGGGACAGGGAGTGAAGCTTTCTTT.

This clonotype has a count of ten or more. The chain carries TRBV12-3 or TRBV12-4 and TRBJ1-1; TRBD1 agrees at 11 bases. V lost 5 bases and J lost 4; bases outside the gene matches: 6. The CDR3 is made up of 15 amino acids. CDR3 sequence (DNA): TGTGCCAGCAGTCCCAGGACAGGGGGCGGCACTGAAGCTTTCTTT. Translated, it gives CASSPRTGGGTEAFF.

This clonotype was observed a few times. CDR3 sequence reads: CASSVDPGGPNEQFF. CDR3 sequence (DNA): TGTGCCAGCAGCGTAGACCCGGGAGGGCCGAATGAGCAGTTCTTC. The V and J genes are TRBV9 and TRBJ2-1; 8 bases are shared with TRBD2. The CDR3 is 15 amino acids. Per the germline V gene, CDR1 is SGDLS and CDR2 is YYNGEE. Trimming cost V 0 bases and J 7 bases; bases outside gene matches: 6.

This clonotype was observed a handful of times. The chain employs TRBV24-1 and TRBJ1-4; TRBD1 agrees at 7 bases. This CDR3 is 13 amino acids long. Germline CDR1 and CDR2: KGHDR and SFDVKD. Trimming cost V 5 bases and J 6 bases; bases outside gene matches: 2. The CDR3, as DNA: TGTGCCACCAGTGGAACAGGGGATGAAAAACTGTTTTTT. Translation: CATSGTGDEKLFF.

This chain uses TRBV10-3 with TRBJ1-2; D remains ambiguous. Germline V CDR1 and CDR2: ENHRY, SYGVKD. The CDR3 extends over 13 amino acids. V shed 3 bases and J shed 6 bases, with 11 bases lying between them. DNA for the CDR3: TGTGCCATCAGTGAAATGTCTCATGATGGCTACACCTTC. It yields the protein CAISEMSHDGYTF.

This clonotype was observed a few times. The chain recombines TRBV5-4 with TRBJ2-1, with unresolved D. The V end was cut by 0 bases, the J end by 5 bases, with 9 bases between. Germline V lookup: CDR1 SGHNT, CDR2 YYREEE (reference sequence). The CDR3 is 14 residues long. CDR3 residues: CASSLASQDNEQFF. CDR3 DNA: TGTGCCAGCAGCTTGGCCAGTCAGGACAATGAGCAGTTCTTC.

The J gene is TRBJ2-7, the V gene TRBV28; 13 nucleotides align to TRBD2. The trim removed 7 bases at V and 4 bases at J, leaving 4 bases unmatched. The CDR3 runs 14 residues. The germline V gene has CDR1 MDHEN and CDR2 SYDVKM. In DNA form, the CDR3 reads TGTGCCAGCACCCGGACTAGCGGGAGTTACGAGCAGTACTTC. Translating it yields CASTRTSGSYEQYF. The full variable domain, rest sourced from reference TRBV28 and TRBJ2-7, is DVKVTQSSRYLVKRTGEKVFLECVQDMDHENMFWYRQDPGLGLRLIYFSYDVKMKEKGDIPEGYSVSREKKERFSLILESASTNQTSMYLCASTRTSGSYEQYFGPGTRLTVT.

This clonotype was observed a few times. The gene calls are TRBV5-5 and TRBJ2-5; D uncertain. V was cut by 0 bases and J by 2 bases, with 11 bases left in between. The germline V gene encodes CDR1 SGHKS and CDR2 YYEKEE (reference sequence). The CDR3 runs 15 residues. CDR3 in DNA: TGTGCCAGCAGCTTGGGCGTGGGGAAACAAGAGACCCAGTACTTC. Amino acid sequence: CASSLGVGKQETQYF.